The sequence of this T cell receptor beta chain was determined in a study of blood T cells in healthy people across ages. With a J-beta primer mix and a sample-barcoded 5' primer, a second PCR ran about 7 to 12 cycles. Every individual sample yielded 3 million or more paired-end reads (each containing CDR3). TCRdb re-called the 5' RACE reads with MiXCR, one entry per CDR3 protein. The sample includes hundreds of thousands of distinct CDR3 sequences, 40% to 45% seen only once; the top ten take about 32%. This clonotype was observed a handful of times. Its antigen is as yet unknown. Per germline, CDR1 SGHVS and CDR2 FNYEAQ. J gave up 1 base and V 2 bases, and 12 bases lay outside the gene matches. CDR3 length: 18 amino acids. General study points: Donors of long life had a larger count of naive CD4+ cells and greater diversity than aged donors.

The extraction recovered at least 5 micrograms of total RNA per sample. This chain uses TRBV7-6 with TRBJ2-5; 8 nucleotides line up with TRBD2. Sequencing was carried out using blood. This receptor was identified in an elderly man in good health. The DNA of the CDR3 is TGTGCCAGCAGCTTAACACGGCCGGGGGGGCAGTTCCAAGAGACCCAGTACTTC. This sequence encodes CASSLTRPGGQFQETQYF.